This T cell receptor beta chain was found in a study of T cells in localized non-small cell lung cancer. On this clone: Its antigen is still unknown.

Clones were read by immunoSEQ multiplex PCR, and TCRdb kept only the in-frame ones, dropping some. In the table there are 35,000 to 50,000 clones, 90% to 95% of which are singletons. The study's findings and limits: Peak T cell clonality was found in uninvolved adjacent lung, exceeding tumor.

The CDR3 length is 13 residues. The germline V gene encodes CDR1 SQVTM and CDR2 ANQGSEA. After removal of 6 bases from V and 3 bases from J, the junction contained 7 bases not matched to a gene. The specimen was PBMCs, collected before any cancer treatment. This TCR derives from a woman aged 35-70 years with stage II lung adenocarcinoma. This sequence joins TRBV29-1 and TRBJ2-7; 8 positions agree with TRBD2. CDR3 in amino acids: CSVGGLVLYEQYF. Written as DNA, the CDR3 is TGCAGCGTGGGGGGACTAGTTCTCTACGAGCAGTACTTC.